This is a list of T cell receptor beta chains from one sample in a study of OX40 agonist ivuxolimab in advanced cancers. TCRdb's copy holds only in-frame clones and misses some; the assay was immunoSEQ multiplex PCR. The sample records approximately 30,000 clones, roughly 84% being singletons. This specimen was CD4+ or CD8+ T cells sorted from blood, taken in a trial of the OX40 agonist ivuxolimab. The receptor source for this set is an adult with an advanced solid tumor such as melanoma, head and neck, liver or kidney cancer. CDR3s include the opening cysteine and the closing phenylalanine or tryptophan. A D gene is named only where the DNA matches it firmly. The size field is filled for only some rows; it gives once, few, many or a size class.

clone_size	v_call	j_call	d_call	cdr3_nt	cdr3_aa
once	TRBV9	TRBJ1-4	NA	TGTGCCAGCAGCGCTGAGGGGGCAACTAATGAAAAACTGTTTTTT	CASSAEGATNEKLFF
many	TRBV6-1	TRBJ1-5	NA	TGTGCCAGCACCCAAGGGGAGGGTATAAGGCCCCAGCATTTT	CASTQGEGIRPQHF
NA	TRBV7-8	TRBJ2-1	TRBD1	TGTGCCAGCAGCGACCACGCAGGGGGCGCGTACAATGAGCAGTTCTTC	CASSDHAGGAYNEQFF
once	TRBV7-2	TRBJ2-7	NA	TGTGCCAGCAGCTTAGAAAGGGCTCTCGCTTACGAGCAGTACTTC	CASSLERALAYEQYF
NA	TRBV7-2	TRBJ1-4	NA	TGTGCCAGCAGCTTAGGTCAGAGTAATGAAAAACTGTTTTTT	CASSLGQSNEKLFF
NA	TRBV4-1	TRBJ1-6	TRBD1	TGCGCCAGCAGCCCGGGACAGAGGGGGAAGTCACCCCTCCACTTT	CASSPGQRGKSPLHF
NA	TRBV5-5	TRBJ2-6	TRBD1	TGTGCCAGCAGCCCGACAGGGGGCTCTGGGGCCAACGTCCTGACTTTC	CASSPTGGSGANVLTF
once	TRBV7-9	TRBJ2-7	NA	TGTGCCAGCAGCATAACGGGAGAGGACGAGCAGTACTTC	CASSITGEDEQYF
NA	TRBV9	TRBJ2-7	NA	TGTGCCAGCAGCCCCCGGTCAGGGGAGCAGTACTTC	CASSPRSGEQYF
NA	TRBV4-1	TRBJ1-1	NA	TGCGCCAGCAGCCAAGCGGGGACGAACACTGAAGCTTTCTTT	CASSQAGTNTEAFF
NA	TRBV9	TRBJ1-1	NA	TGTGCCAGCAGCGTAGCGGGGGGTGAAACTGAAGCTTTCTTT	CASSVAGGETEAFF
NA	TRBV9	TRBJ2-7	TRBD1	TGTGCCAGCTCCCGGGGACAGGGGTCCTACGAGCAGTACTTC	CASSRGQGSYEQYF
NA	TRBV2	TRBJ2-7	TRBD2	TGTGCCAGCAGTCAGCTAGCGGGGGAATACGAGCAGTACTTC	CASSQLAGEYEQYF
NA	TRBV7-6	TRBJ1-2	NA	TGTGCCAGCAGCCGAACCGGGACCGATGGCTACACCTTC	CASSRTGTDGYTF
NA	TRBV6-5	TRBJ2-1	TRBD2	TGTGCCAGCAGCCGTAGCGGGGGGGCGGGCAATGAGCAGTTCTTC	CASSRSGGAGNEQFF
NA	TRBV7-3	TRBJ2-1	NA	TGTGCCAGCAGCTTAAGAGGGGATAATGAGCAGTTCTTC	CASSLRGDNEQFF
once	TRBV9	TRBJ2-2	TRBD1	TGTGCCAGCAGCGTCGGGACAGTTCTTAACGGGGAGCTGTTTTTT	CASSVGTVLNGELFF
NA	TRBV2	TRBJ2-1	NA	TGTGCCAGCAGTGCAGTCCAGGGGTGGGACAATGAGCAGTTCTTC	CASSAVQGWDNEQFF
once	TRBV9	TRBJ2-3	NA	TGTGCCAGCAGCCCCGGACGGGGCTCCACAGATACGCAGTATTTT	CASSPGRGSTDTQYF
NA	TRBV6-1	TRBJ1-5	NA	TGTGCCAGCAGTAGGACGGACACGGGCAATCAGCCCCAGCATTTT	CASSRTDTGNQPQHF
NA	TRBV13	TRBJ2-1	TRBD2	TGTGCCAGCAGGGGGACTAGCGGGCCTTCCTACAATGAGCAGTTCTTC	CASRGTSGPSYNEQFF
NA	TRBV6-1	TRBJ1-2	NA	TGTGCCAGCAGTGAAGCCCAAACGGGCTGGTGGGATGGCTACACCTTC	CASSEAQTGWWDGYTF